Presented here are 26 T cell receptor beta chains from one specimen sequenced in a study of vaccination and CD4 T cells after COVID-19. What these receptors recognize is not known. Oncomine TCR Beta short-read sequencing was applied to DNA from cultured CD4+ T cells. TCRdb recomputed calls from the PCR reads with MiXCR, one row per CDR3 protein. The sample holds 13,000 to 15,000 distinct CDR3 sequences; about 50% are singletons and the top ten take roughly 13%. The treatment here: roughly 10-day PBMC culture with coronavirus spike peptide pools or control peptides (ViraFEST assay). The sequenced sample was CD4+ T cells from blood, cultured in vitro. These TCRs come from a human donor who had recovered from COVID-19.

CDR3 sequence reads: CASTPGPLNYGYTF. CDR3 coding DNA: TGTGCCAGCACCCCAGGGCCACTCAACTATGGCTACACCTTC. V gene TRBV7-2 combines with J gene TRBJ1-2, with a tentative D call TRBD1 (5 bases). This CDR3 comprises 14 residues. Germline values: CDR1 SGHTA, CDR2 FQGNSA. V was shortened by 7 bases and J by 2 bases, with 14 bases between the two germline ends.

The gene calls are TRBV2 and TRBJ2-1; TRBD1 aligns across 12 bases. CDR3 size: 14 residues. The ends lost 6 bases at V and 7 bases at J; junction bases unmatched: 4. The germline CDR1 and CDR2 sequences are SNHLY and FYNNEI. CDR3 residues: CASRGQGAFNEQFF. CDR3 sequence (DNA): TGTGCCAGCAGGGGACAGGGGGCTTTTAATGAGCAGTTCTTC.

This rearrangement joins TRBV28 to TRBJ2-5, with TRBD1 matching over 11 bases. The CDR3 contains 14 residues. Per germline, CDR1 MDHEN and CDR2 SYDVKM. Trimming removed 11 bases from V and 5 bases from J; junction bases left unmatched: 10. CDR3 sequence (DNA): TGTGCCGGAAGAGGACAGGGGGCCGTCGAGACCCAGTACTTC. It is translated as CAGRGQGAVETQYF.

This chain links TRBV20-1 with TRBJ2-7; 10 nucleotides line up with TRBD1. V was clipped by 1 base and J by 0 bases; unmatched bases: 12. There are 18 residues in the CDR3. Germline V gene sequence: CDR1 DFQATT, CDR2 SNEGSKA (reference sequence). DNA for the CDR3: TGCAGTGCTAGAGCCGGTCCCGGGACAGGGGAGAGCTCCTACGAGCAGTACTTC. Its translation is CSARAGPGTGESSYEQYF.

This clonotype showed up just a few times. The chain carries TRBV20-1 and TRBJ2-5; 15 bases line up with TRBD2. The ends lost 6 bases at V and 5 bases at J; junction bases unmatched: 13. The germline CDR1 and CDR2 sequences are DFQATT and SNEGSKA (reference sequence). This CDR3 region has 17 residues. The CDR3 sequence is CSAEAGTSGRRGETQYF. In nucleotides, the CDR3 is TGCAGTGCCGAAGCGGGGACTAGCGGGAGGAGGGGGGAGACCCAGTACTTC.

This clonotype came up a few times. V gene TRBV6-5 combines with J gene TRBJ2-5, with 14 bases identical to TRBD2. Trimming took 3 bases from V and 8 from J; bases not matched to a gene: 14. Per germline, CDR1 MNHEY and CDR2 SVGAGI. CDR3 length equals 18 residues. CDR3: CASSYSGLAGGTPGTQYF. CDR3 DNA: TGTGCCAGCAGTTATTCTGGACTAGCGGGGGGCACCCCCGGTACCCAGTACTTC.

The V call is TRBV4-3, the J call TRBJ2-2; TRBD1 matches at 7 bases. CDR3 length: 17 amino acids. V lost 1 base and J lost 5; bases outside the gene matches: 10. Per the germline V gene, CDR1 is LGHNA and CDR2 is YSLEER. The DNA of the CDR3 is TGCGCCAGCAGCCAAGGCCTTCGACAGGGCGGGACCGGGGAGCTGTTTTTT. This encodes CASSQGLRQGGTGELFF.

This clonotype was picked up a small number of times. The V gene is TRBV6-5, the J gene TRBJ2-1, with D perhaps TRBD2 (5 bases). Trimming removed 0 bases from V and 1 base from J, with 10 bases in between. The CDR3 totals 16 residues. Germline CDR1 MNHEY, CDR2 SVGAGI. CDR3 nucleotides: TGTGCCAGCAGTTACTCGTTAGGGAGATCCTACAATGAGCAGTTCTTC. The encoded protein is CASSYSLGRSYNEQFF.

J is TRBJ2-2 and V is TRBV6-1, with TRBD1 matching over 7 bases. The V segment lost 8 bases and the J segment 5 bases; nucleotides outside the gene matches: 2. Germline assignment: CDR1 MNHNS and CDR2 SASEGT. The CDR3 length is 12 residues. CDR3 bases: TGTGCCAGCTACAGGGGTACCGGGGAGCTGTTTTTT. Its translation: CASYRGTGELFF.

This sequence joins TRBV5-1 and TRBJ2-5; 7 bases are a match to TRBD2. This CDR3 is 13 amino acids long. The V and J ends lost 4 bases and 3 bases, in that order; junction bases with no gene match: 3. Germline V gene lookup returns CDR1 SGHRS and CDR2 YFSETQ. The CDR3 DNA reads as TGCGCCAGCAGCCAAGGACTAGAAGAGACCCAGTACTTC. Its protein is CASSQGLEETQYF. Based on the CDR3 plus reference TRBV5-1 and TRBJ2-5, the full variable domain is KAGVTQTPRYLIKTRGQQVTLSCSPISGHRSVSWYQQTPGQGLQFLFEYFSETQRNKGNFPGRFSGRQFSNSRSEMNVSTLELGDSALYLCASSQGLEETQYFGPGTRLLVL.

CDR3 DNA sequence: TGTGCCAGTAGCAGAGACAGGCTGACATCGGAAGCTTTCTTT. Its translation is CASSRDRLTSEAFF. The V gene is TRBV19, the J gene TRBJ1-1; D is perhaps TRBD1 (6 bases). Trimming removed 6 bases at V and 8 bases at J, with 19 bases between. This CDR3 spans 14 amino acids. The V gene's germline CDR1 is LNHDA and CDR2 SQIVND (reference sequence).

The chain recombines TRBV19 with TRBJ2-7; 7 positions agree with TRBD2. With 5 bases clipped from V and 0 bases from J, the junction kept 4 bases outside the gene matches. Germline V gene sequence: CDR1 LNHDA, CDR2 SQIVND (reference sequence). The CDR3 contains 14 residues. This CDR3 is CASSAGVSSYEQYF. CDR3 DNA: TGTGCCAGTAGTGCGGGGGTTAGCTCCTACGAGCAGTACTTC.

The rearrangement uses TRBV25-1 and TRBJ1-2, with TRBD1 matching 8 bases. Germline CDR1 is MGHDK and CDR2 is SYGVNS. V shed 1 base, J shed 8 bases, and the junction held 6 bases outside the gene matches. The CDR3 consists of 14 residues. This CDR3 reads CASSESGGAGGYTF. CDR3 in DNA: TGTGCCAGCAGTGAATCAGGGGGCGCGGGAGGCTACACCTTC.

The J gene is TRBJ2-5, the V gene TRBV7-2, with TRBD2 as a possible D gene (6 bases). The CDR3 has 16 residues. Trimming shortened V by 5 bases and J by 5 bases, and 21 bases separated the two germline ends. The V gene's germline CDR1 is SGHTA and CDR2 FQGNSA. The CDR3: CASSQQLAPVSETQYF. CDR3 coding DNA: TGTGCCAGCAGCCAACAACTAGCCCCGGTTTCGGAGACCCAGTACTTC.

The chain uses TRBV27 and TRBJ2-7; D not certain. This CDR3 has 14 residues. The V end lost 6 bases, the J end lost 1 base, and 13 bases lay between the germline ends. In germline, CDR1 is MNHEY, CDR2 SMNVEV (reference sequence). The CDR3 coding sequence is TGTGCCAGCAGGTTGTGGGTCGGGTCCTACGAGCAGTACTTC. Protein sequence: CASRLWVGSYEQYF.

The V gene is TRBV7-8, the J gene TRBJ2-5, with 10 positions matching TRBD2. Germline loops: CDR1 SGHVS, CDR2 FQNEAQ. This CDR3 has 16 residues. Trimming at V came to 7 bases and at J to 5 bases, leaving 13 bases not matched to a gene. Here the CDR3 reads CASNENPGLARETQYF. CDR3 DNA sequence: TGTGCCAGCAACGAAAATCCGGGACTAGCGCGGGAGACCCAGTACTTC.

J is TRBJ1-2 and V is TRBV12-3 or TRBV12-4; D ambiguous. Trimming shortened V by 3 bases and J by 5 bases, and 7 bases separated the two germline ends. This CDR3 is 12 amino acids long. For the CDR3, the DNA is TGTGCCAGCAGTTTGGGTCAATATGGCTACACCTTC. This translates into CASSLGQYGYTF.

The count of this clonotype is one. The V and J genes are TRBV10-2 and TRBJ1-5; tentatively, D is TRBD1 (6 bases). V lost 4 bases and J 6 bases, leaving 13 bases between the germline ends. CDR1 is WSHSY and CDR2 is SAAADI in the germline V gene. CDR3 length equals 14 residues. CDR3 protein: CASSVGGGGQPQHF. The CDR3 nucleotides read TGCGCCAGCAGTGTCGGAGGGGGGGGTCAGCCCCAGCATTTT.

As to this clonotype: One base away lies a much larger clone, so this may be a sequencing read error. The chain carries TRBV28 and TRBJ2-2; tentatively, D is TRBD2 (6 bases). The CDR3 is 12 amino acids. In germline, CDR1 is MDHEN, CDR2 SYDVKM. The CDR3 spells CASRLVPGGLFF. The CDR3 DNA reads TGTGCCAGCAGACTAGTCCCCGGGGGGCTGTTTTTT.

The chain has TRBV20-1 and TRBJ2-1, with D hard to call. The V gene lost 2 bases and the J gene lost 8 bases, with 10 bases spanning the gap. CDR1 is DFQATT, CDR2 SNEGSKA, per germline (reference sequence). CDR3 length: 12 residues. This chain's CDR3 is CSARLGWDEQFF. The CDR3 coding sequence is TGCAGTGCTAGATTGGGTTGGGATGAGCAGTTCTTC.

This clonotype has a handful of counts. The V gene is TRBV18, the J gene TRBJ2-5, with D uncertain. The CDR3 covers 11 residues. Germline lookup yields CDR1 KGHSH and CDR2 LQKENI. V was pared by 3 bases and J by 3 bases, with 2 bases between. This chain's CDR3 is CASSPEETQYF. CDR3 nucleotides: TGTGCCAGCTCACCTGAAGAGACCCAGTACTTC.

This sequence joins TRBV7-6 and TRBJ2-3; no reliable D call. Deletions cut 5 bases from V and 1 base from J, with 10 bases between. The germline V gene has CDR1 SGHVS and CDR2 FNYEAQ. The CDR3 consists of 14 residues. The CDR3 loop reads CASSRRAGTDTQYF. In nucleotides, the CDR3 is TGTGCCAGCAGCCGAAGGGCTGGCACAGATACGCAGTATTTT. The full variable domain, with the rest looked up from reference TRBV7-6 and TRBJ2-3, is GAGVSQSPRYKVTKRGQDVALRCDPISGHVSLYWYRQALGQGPEFLTYFNYEAQQDKSGLPNDRFSAERPEGSISTLTIQRTEQRDSAMYRCASSRRAGTDTQYFGPGTRLTVL.

The V gene is TRBV7-2, the J gene TRBJ2-5; D gene unclear. V lost 5 bases, J lost 2 bases, and 21 bases lay in between. The CDR3 sequence is 17 residues long. CDR1 is SGHTA and CDR2 is FQGNSA in the germline V gene. The chain's CDR3 is CASSRLRAKGEQETQYF. As DNA, the CDR3 is TGTGCCAGCAGCCGCCTAAGGGCTAAAGGCGAACAAGAGACCCAGTACTTC.

This chain links TRBV20-1 with TRBJ2-5; possible D gene TRBD2, 6 bases. CDR3 length: 14 amino acids. CDR1 and CDR2 (germline): DFQATT, SNEGSKA (reference sequence). The germline V and J ends were trimmed by 5 bases and 4 bases, with 17 bases remaining between them. The CDR3 sequence is CSAPGLWPLETQYF. CDR3 coding DNA: TGCAGTGCTCCGGGACTCTGGCCTCTAGAGACCCAGTACTTC.

DNA for the CDR3: TGTGCCAGCAGCTTCGCGGGGCCCCCCTACGAGCAGTACTTC. Translation gives CASSFAGPPYEQYF. This sequence joins TRBV7-3 and TRBJ2-7; D might be TRBD2 (6 bases). Trimming took 3 bases from V and 2 from J, leaving 11 bases between them. The germline V gene has CDR1 SGHTA and CDR2 FQGTGA. This CDR3 has 14 amino acids.

This clonotype showed up just once. The DNA for the CDR3 is TGTGCCAGCAGTCTATTGACATCGGGGGGCGCGGGTAACCAAGAGACCCAGTACTTC. It is translated as CASSLLTSGGAGNQETQYF. The chain employs TRBV28 and TRBJ2-5; a weak D match, TRBD2 (7 bases). CDR3 size: 19 residues. V shed 5 bases and J shed 0 bases, with 25 bases lying between them. CDR1 and CDR2 (germline): MDHEN, SYDVKM.